The TCR beta chain described here comes from a study of cytomegalovirus exposure and HLA in healthy donors. With 60 Vbeta and 13 Jbeta primers, the PCR was carried out. The data were produced by immunoSEQ multiplex PCR, yet TCRdb's version contains in-frame clones alone and is incomplete. The sample carries around 120,000 clones, about 80% recorded once. Per germline, CDR1 MDHEN and CDR2 SYDVKM. The CDR3 has 13 amino acids. V lost 6 bases to trimming and J lost 3 bases; unmatched junction nucleotides: 3. This clone came up a few times. Sequencing was performed on PBMCs. This chain links TRBV28 with TRBJ2-7; 9 bases agree with TRBD2. This TCR came from a woman between 35 and 50 years old in good health and CMV-seronegative. For the CDR3, the DNA is TGTGCCAGCAGGTCTAGCGGGATCTACGAGCAGTACTTC. It codes for CASRSSGIYEQYF.